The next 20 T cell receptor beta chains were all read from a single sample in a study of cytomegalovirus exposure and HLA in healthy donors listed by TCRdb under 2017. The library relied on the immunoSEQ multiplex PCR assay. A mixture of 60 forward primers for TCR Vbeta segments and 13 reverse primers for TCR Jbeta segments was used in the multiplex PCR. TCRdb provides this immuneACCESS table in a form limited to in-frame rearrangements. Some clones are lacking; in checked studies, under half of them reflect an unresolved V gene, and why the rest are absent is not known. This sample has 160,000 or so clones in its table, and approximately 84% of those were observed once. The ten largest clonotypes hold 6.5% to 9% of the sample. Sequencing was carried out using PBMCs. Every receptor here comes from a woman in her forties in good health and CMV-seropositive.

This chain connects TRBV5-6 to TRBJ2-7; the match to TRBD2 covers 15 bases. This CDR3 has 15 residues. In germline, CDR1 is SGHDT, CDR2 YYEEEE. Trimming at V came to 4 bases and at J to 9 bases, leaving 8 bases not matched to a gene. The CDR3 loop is CASSLGTSGGFRQYF. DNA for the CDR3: TGTGCCAGCAGCCTGGGGACTAGCGGGGGGTTCCGGCAGTACTTC.

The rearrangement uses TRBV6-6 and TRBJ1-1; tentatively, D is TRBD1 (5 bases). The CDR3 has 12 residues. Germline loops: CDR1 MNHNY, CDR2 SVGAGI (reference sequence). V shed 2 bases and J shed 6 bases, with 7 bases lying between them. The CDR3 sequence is CASSYQGSEAFF. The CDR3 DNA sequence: TGTGCCAGCAGTTACCAGGGTTCTGAAGCTTTCTTT.

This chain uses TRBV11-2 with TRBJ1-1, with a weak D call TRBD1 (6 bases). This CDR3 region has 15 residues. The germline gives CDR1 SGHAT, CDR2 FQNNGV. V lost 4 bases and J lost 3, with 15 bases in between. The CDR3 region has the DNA TGTGCCAGCAGCTCCATAAGGGGGTCGTACACTGAAGCTTTCTTT. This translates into CASSSIRGSYTEAFF.

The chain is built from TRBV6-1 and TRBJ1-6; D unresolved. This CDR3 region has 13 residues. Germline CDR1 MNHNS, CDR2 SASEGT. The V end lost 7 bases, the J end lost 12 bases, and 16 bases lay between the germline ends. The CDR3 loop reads CASNRERDKPLHF. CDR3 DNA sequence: TGTGCCAGCAACCGGGAAAGAGACAAACCCCTCCACTTT.

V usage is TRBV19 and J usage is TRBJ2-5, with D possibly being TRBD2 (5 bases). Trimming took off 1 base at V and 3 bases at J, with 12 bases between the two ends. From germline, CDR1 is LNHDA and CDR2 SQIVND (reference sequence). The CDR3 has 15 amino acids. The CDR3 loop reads CASSIGGLREETQYF. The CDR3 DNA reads TGTGCCAGTAGTATAGGAGGACTCCGGGAAGAGACCCAGTACTTC.

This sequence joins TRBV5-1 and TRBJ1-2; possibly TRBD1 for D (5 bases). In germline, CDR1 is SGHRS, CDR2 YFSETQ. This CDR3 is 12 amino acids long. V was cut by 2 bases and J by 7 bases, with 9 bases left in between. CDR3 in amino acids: CASSFTGGGYTF. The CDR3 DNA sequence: TGCGCCAGCAGCTTTACAGGCGGTGGCTACACCTTC.

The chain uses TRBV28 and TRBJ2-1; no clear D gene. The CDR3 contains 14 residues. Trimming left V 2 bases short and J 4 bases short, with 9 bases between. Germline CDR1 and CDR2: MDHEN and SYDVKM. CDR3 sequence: CASSLVGRYNEQFF. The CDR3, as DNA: TGTGCCAGCAGTTTAGTTGGCAGGTACAATGAGCAGTTCTTC.

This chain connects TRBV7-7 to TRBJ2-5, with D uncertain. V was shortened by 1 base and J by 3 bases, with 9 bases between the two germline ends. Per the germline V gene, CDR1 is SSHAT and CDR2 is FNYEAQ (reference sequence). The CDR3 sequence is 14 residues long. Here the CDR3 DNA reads TGTGCCAGCAGCTTAGGTACCCGCGAAGAGACCCAGTACTTC. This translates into CASSLGTREETQYF.

The CDR3 spells CASSLQGLSHLEQYF. CDR3 bases: TGCGCCAGCAGCTTGCAGGGCCTTTCTCATCTCGAGCAGTACTTC. This rearrangement joins TRBV5-1 to TRBJ2-7, with D possibly being TRBD1 (5 bases). CDR1 is SGHRS and CDR2 is YFSETQ in the germline V gene. Trimming shortened V by 1 base and J by 6 bases, and 17 bases separated the two germline ends. The CDR3 length is 15 residues.

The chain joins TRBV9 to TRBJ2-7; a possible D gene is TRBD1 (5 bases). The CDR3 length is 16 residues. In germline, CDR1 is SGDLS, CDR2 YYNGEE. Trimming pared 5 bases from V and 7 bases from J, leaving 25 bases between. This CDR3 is CASSLGPSAGYGEQYF. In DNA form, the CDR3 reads TGTGCCAGCAGTCTTGGTCCATCAGCAGGGTATGGTGAGCAGTACTTC. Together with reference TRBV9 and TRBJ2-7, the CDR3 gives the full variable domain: DSGVTQTPKHLITATGQRVTLRCSPRSGDLSVYWYQQSLDQGLQFLIQYYNGEERAKGNILERFSAQQFPDLHSELNLSSLELGDSALYFCASSLGPSAGYGEQYFGPGTRLTVT.

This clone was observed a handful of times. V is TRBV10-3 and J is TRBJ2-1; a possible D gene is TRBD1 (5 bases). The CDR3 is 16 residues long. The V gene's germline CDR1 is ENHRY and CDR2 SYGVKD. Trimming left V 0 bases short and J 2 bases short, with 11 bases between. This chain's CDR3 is CAISESKGPAYNEQFF. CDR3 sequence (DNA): TGTGCCATCAGTGAGTCGAAGGGGCCAGCCTACAATGAGCAGTTCTTC.

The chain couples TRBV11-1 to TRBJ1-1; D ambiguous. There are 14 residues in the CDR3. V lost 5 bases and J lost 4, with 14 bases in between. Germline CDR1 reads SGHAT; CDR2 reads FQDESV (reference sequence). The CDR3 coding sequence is TGTGCCAGCAGCCAGGAGCCAAGCGGCACTGAAGCTTTCTTT. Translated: CASSQEPSGTEAFF.

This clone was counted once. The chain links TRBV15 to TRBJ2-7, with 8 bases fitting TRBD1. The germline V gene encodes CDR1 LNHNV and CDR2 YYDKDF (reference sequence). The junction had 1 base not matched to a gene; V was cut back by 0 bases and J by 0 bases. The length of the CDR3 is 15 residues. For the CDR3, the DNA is TGTGCCACCAGCAGAGATCAGGGGGCCTCCTACGAGCAGTACTTC. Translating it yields CATSRDQGASYEQYF.

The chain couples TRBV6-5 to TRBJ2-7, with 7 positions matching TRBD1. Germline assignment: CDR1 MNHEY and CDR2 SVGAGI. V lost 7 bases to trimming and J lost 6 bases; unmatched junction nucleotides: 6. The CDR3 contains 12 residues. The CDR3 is CASTQTGLEQYF. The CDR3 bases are TGTGCCAGCACCCAGACAGGGCTCGAGCAGTACTTC.

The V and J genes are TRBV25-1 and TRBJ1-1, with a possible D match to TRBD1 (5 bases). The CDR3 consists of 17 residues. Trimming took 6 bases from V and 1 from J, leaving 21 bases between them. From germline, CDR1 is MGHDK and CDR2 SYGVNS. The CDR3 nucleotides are TGTGCCAGCAGGGGTTCTGGACACAGCTTAGCGAACACTGAAGCTTTCTTT. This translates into CASRGSGHSLANTEAFF.

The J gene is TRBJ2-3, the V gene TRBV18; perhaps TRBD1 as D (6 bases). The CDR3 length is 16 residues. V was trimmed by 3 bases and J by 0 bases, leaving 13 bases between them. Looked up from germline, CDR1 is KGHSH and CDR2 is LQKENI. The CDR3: CASSPLTGPSTDTQYF. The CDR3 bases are TGTGCCAGCTCACCTCTCACAGGGCCCAGCACAGATACGCAGTATTTT.

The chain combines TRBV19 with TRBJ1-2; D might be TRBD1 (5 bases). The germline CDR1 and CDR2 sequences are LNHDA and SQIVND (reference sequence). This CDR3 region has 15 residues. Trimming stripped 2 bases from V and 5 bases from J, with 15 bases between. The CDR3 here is CASSIIPIRGYGYTF. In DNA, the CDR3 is TGTGCCAGTAGTATAATCCCCATACGGGGGTATGGCTACACCTTC.

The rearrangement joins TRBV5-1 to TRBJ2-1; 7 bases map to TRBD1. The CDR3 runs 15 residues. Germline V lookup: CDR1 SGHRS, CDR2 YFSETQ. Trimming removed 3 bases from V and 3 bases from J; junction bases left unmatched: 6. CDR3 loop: CASSSRDSNYNEQFF. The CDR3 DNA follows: TGCGCCAGCAGCTCCCGGGACAGTAACTACAATGAGCAGTTCTTC.

The CDR3: CAWRRRGGGGDGYTF. CDR3 DNA sequence: TGTGCCTGGAGGAGGAGGGGAGGGGGGGGAGATGGCTACACCTTC. The J gene is TRBJ1-2, the V gene TRBV30, with D perhaps matching TRBD1 (6 bases). The V gene's germline CDR1 is GTSNPN and CDR2 SVGIG (reference sequence). The CDR3 has 15 amino acids. Between the trimmed V and J ends, which lost 3 bases and 6 bases, there was a span of 20 bases. Full variable domain (outside the CDR3, taken from reference TRBV30 and TRBJ1-2): SQTIHQWPATLVQPVGSPLSLECTVEGTSNPNLYWYRQAAGRGLQLLFYSVGIGQISSEVPQNLSASRPQDRQFILSSKKLLLSDSGFYLCAWRRRGGGGDGYTFGSGTRLTVV.

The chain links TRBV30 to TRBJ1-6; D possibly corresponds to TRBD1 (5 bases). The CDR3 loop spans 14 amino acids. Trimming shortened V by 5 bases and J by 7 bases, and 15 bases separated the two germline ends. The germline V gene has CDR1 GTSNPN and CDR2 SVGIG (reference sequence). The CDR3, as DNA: TGTGCCTGGTCCAACCGGGGGGGAAATTCACCCCTCCACTTT. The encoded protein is CAWSNRGGNSPLHF.